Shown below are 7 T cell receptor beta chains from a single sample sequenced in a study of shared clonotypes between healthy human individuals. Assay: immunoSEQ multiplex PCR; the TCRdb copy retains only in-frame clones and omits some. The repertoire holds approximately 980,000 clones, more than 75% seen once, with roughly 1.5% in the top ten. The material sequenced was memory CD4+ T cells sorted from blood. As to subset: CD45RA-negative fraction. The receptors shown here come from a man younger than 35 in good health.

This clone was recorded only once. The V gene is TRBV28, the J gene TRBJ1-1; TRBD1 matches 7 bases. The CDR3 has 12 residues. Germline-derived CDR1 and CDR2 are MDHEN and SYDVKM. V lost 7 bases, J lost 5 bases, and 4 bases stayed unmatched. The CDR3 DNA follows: TGTGCCAGCATTAGACAGGGAACTGAAGCTTTCTTT. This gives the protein CASIRQGTEAFF.

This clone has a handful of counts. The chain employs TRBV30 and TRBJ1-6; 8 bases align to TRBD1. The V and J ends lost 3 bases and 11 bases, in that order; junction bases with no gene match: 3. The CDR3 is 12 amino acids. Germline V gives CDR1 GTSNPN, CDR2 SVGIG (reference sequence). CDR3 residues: CAWSLQGAPLHF. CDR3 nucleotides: TGTGCCTGGAGCCTACAGGGGGCACCCCTCCACTTT.

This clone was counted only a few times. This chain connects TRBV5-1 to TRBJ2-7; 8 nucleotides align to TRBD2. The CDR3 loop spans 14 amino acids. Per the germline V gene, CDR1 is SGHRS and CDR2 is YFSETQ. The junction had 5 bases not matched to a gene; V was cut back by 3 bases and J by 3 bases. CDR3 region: CASSSDGTSYEQYF. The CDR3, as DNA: TGCGCCAGCAGCTCCGACGGGACTAGCTACGAGCAGTACTTC.

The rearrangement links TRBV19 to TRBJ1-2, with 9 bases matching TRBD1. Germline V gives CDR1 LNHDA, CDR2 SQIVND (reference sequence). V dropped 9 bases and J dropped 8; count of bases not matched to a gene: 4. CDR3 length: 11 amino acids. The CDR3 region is CASRTGEGYTF. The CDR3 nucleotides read TGTGCCAGCAGGACAGGGGAGGGCTACACCTTC.

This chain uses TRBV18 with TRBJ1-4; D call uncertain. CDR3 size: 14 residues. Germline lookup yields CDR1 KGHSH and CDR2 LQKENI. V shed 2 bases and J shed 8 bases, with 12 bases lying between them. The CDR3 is CASSPEQLGEKLFF. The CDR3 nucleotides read TGTGCCAGCTCACCAGAACAGCTGGGGGAAAAACTGTTTTTT.

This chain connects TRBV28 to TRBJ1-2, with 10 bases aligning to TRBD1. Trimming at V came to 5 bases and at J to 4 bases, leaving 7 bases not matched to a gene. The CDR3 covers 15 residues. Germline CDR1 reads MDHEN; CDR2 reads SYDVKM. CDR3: CASSHGTGAGYGYTF. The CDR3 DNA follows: TGTGCCAGCAGTCATGGGACAGGGGCGGGCTATGGCTACACCTTC.

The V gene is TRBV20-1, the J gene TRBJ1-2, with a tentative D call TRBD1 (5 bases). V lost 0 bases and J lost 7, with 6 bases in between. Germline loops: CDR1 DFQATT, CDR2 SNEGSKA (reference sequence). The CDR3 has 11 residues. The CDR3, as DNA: TGCAGTGCTAGAGATGGGGGTGGCTACACCTTC. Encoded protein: CSARDGGGYTF.